Detailed here is one T cell receptor (beta chain). Its antigen is undetermined. The data belong to a study of T cells in localized non-small cell lung cancer. Overall study results and limits: Elevated blood T cell density was associated with longer overall survival.

V was clipped by 1 base and J by 6 bases; unmatched bases: 3. This CDR3 is built from 15 residues. Germline V CDR1 and CDR2: SGHRS, YFSETQ. Measured with immunoSEQ multiplex PCR; TCRdb has only the in-frame clones, and not every one. Seen here are about 59,000 clones, roughly 90% observed once, and the top ten hold 20%. This TCR derives from a man aged 35-69 years with stage I lung adenocarcinoma. Sequencing was performed on peripheral blood, taken before any cancer treatment. V gene TRBV5-1 combines with J gene TRBJ1-5; 11 nucleotides align to TRBD1. CDR3 in DNA: TGCGCCAGCAGCTTGAGGACAGGGGGCGGTCAGCCCCAGCATTTT. Its protein is CASSLRTGGGQPQHF.